This TCR beta chain was observed in a study of blood T cell repertoires in COVID-19. The repertoire was sequenced with immunoSEQ multiplex PCR; TCRdb's copy has only in-frame clones and lacks some. The sample includes approximately 290,000 clones, about 80% of them seen just once. V lost 2 bases to trimming and J lost 5 bases, with 3 bases between them. This CDR3 is built from 11 residues. In germline, CDR1 is SGHNT, CDR2 YYREEE (reference sequence). This clonotype was sampled from a person aged 65 to 85 with COVID-19, enrolled during active disease. This sequence joins TRBV5-4 and TRBJ2-3; no reliable D call. Sequences were obtained from peripheral blood. DNA for the CDR3: TGTGCCAGCAGCTTCTTAGATACGCAGTATTTT. Residues: CASSFLDTQYF.